The present T cell receptor beta chain was sequenced within a study of CD8+CD57+ T cells in acquired aplastic anemia. For CDR3 and TCR beta VDJ profiling, genomic DNA was the template used. Using its own MiXCR run on the reads, TCRdb lists one record per CDR3 protein. The table shows about 210,000 distinct CDR3 sequences, with about a third occurring only once. The CDR3 has 15 residues. V gave up 5 bases and J gave up 4 bases, with 15 bases separating them. In germline, CDR1 is SNHLY, CDR2 FYNNEI. This clonotype was seen a handful of times. Sequenced material: sorted CD4+, CD8+, or CD8+CD57+ T cells (not recorded which) from PBMCs. The clonotype comes from a human donor in good health, serving as a control. This sequence joins TRBV2 and TRBJ1-3, with D maybe TRBD1 (5 bases). The CDR3 loop reads CASSSWGRWGNTIYF. The CDR3 DNA follows: TGTGCCAGCAGTTCCTGGGGCCGGTGGGGAAACACCATATATTTT.